The clone carrying this TCR beta chain came up once. Its antigen remains unidentified. The data were taken from a study of graft-versus-host responses after intestinal transplantation. Study background: All of the recipients had induction that used anti-thymocyte globulin, then tacrolimus and steroids for approximately 3 years.

Data came from immunoSEQ multiplex PCR; TCRdb stores just in-frame clones and leaves some out. This repertoire shows about 85,000 clones, 75% to 95% found once; its top ten account for 7.6%. The CDR3 contains 14 residues. V lost 0 bases to trimming and J lost 9 bases, with 12 bases between them. CDR1 is MGHRA, CDR2 YSYEKL, per germline. The chain employs TRBV4-1 and TRBJ2-1; D might be TRBD2 (6 bases). The sequence was collected from a human donor who was the organ donor for an intestinal transplant. Here the sequenced sample was unstimulated CD8+ T cells sorted from spleen or lymph node cells, taken before transplant. CDR3 nucleotides: TGCGCCAGCAGCCAAGATTGGACTACCGGTGAGCAGTTCTTC. Its translation is CASSQDWTTGEQFF.